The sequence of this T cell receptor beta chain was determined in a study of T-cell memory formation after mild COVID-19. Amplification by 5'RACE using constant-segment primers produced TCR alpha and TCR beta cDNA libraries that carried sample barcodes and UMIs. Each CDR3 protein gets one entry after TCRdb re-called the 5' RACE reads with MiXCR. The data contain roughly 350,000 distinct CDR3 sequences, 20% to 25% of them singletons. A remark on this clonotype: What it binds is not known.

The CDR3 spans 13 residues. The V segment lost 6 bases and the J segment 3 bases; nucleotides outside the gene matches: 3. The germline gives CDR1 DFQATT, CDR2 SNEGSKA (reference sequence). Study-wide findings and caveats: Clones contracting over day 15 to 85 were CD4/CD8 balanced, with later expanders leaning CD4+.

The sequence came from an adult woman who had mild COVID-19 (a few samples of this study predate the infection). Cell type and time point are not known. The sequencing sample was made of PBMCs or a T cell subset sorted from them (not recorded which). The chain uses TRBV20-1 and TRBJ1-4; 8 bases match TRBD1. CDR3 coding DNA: TGCAGTGCATGGACAGGGCCTAATGAAAAACTGTTTTTT. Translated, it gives CSAWTGPNEKLFF.